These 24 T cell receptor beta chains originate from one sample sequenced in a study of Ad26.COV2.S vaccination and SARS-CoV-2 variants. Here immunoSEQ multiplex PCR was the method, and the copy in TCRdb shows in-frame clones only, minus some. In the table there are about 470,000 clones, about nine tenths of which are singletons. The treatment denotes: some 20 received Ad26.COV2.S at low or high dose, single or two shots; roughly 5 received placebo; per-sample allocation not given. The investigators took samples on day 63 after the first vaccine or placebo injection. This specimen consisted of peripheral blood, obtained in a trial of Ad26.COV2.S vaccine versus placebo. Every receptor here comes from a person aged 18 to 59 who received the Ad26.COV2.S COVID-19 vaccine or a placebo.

CDR3 in DNA: TGTGCCAGCAGCTTAGTCCTAGCGGGGTCTAAGGGGCTGTTTTTT. The encoded protein is CASSLVLAGSKGLFF. The chain uses TRBV7-2 and TRBJ2-2; 9 nucleotides agree with TRBD2. Germline-derived CDR1 and CDR2 are SGHTA and FQGNSA. J lost 13 bases, V lost 1 base, and 10 bases had no gene match. This CDR3 has 15 amino acids.

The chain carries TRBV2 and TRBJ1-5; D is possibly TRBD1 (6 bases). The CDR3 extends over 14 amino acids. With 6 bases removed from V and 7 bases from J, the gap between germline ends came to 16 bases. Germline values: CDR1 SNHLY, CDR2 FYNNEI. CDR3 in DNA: TGTGCCAGCAGCCGGGAGGTAGGGGGACAGCCCCAGCATTTT. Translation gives CASSREVGGQPQHF.

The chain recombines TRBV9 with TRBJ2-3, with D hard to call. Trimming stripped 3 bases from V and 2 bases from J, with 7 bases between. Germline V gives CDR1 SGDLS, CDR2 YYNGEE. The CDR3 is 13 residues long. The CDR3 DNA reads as TGTGCCAGCAGCGCTGCTACCACAGATACGCAGTATTTT. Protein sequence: CASSAATTDTQYF.

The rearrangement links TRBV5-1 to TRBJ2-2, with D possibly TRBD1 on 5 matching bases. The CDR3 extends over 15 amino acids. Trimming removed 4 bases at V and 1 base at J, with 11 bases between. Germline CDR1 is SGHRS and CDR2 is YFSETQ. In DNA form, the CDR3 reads TGCGCCAGCAGCGAGGCCCAGGGGAACACCGGGGAGCTGTTTTTT. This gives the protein CASSEAQGNTGELFF.

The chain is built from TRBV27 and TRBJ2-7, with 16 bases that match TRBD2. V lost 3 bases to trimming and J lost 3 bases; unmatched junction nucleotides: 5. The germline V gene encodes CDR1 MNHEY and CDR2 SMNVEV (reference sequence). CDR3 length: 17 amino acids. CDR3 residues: CASSLYGTSGGGYEQYF. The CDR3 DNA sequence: TGTGCCAGCAGTTTGTACGGGACTAGCGGGGGGGGCTACGAGCAGTACTTC.

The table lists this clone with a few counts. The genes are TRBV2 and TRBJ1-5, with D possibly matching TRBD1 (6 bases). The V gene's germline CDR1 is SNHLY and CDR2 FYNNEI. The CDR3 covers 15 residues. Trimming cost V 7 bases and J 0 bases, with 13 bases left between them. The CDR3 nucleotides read TGTGCCAGCAAAAGGGACACATATAGCAATCAGCCCCAGCATTTT. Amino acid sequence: CASKRDTYSNQPQHF.

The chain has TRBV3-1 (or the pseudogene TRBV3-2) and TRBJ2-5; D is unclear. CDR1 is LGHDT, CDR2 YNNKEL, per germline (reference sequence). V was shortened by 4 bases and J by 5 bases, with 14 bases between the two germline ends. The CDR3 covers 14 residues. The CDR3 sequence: CASSRMTQAETQYF. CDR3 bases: TGTGCCAGCAGCCGAATGACCCAAGCGGAGACCCAGTACTTC.

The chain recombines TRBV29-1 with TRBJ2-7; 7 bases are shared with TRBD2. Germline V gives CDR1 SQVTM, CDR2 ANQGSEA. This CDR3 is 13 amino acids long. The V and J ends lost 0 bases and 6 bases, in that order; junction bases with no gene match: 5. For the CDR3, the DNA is TGCAGCGTTGAAGACGGGAGCGGGGTCGAGCAGTACTTC. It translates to CSVEDGSGVEQYF.

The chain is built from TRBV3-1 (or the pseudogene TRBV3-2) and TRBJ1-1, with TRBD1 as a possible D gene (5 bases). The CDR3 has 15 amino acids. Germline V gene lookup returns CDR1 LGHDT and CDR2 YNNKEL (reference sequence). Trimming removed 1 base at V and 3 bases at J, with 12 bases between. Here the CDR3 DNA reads TGTGCCAGCAGCCAAGGTGAGGGGTTGGACACTGAAGCTTTCTTT. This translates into CASSQGEGLDTEAFF.

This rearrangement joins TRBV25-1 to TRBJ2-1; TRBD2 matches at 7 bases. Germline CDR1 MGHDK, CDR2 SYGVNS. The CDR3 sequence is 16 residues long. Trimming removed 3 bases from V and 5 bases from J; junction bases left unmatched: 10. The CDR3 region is CASSESGREFNNEQFF. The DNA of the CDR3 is TGTGCCAGCAGTGAGTCCGGGCGGGAGTTCAACAATGAGCAGTTCTTC.

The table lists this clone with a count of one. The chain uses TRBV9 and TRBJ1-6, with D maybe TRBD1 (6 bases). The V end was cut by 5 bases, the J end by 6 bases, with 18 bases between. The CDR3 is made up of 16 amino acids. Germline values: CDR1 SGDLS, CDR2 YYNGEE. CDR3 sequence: CASSTGSGASNSPLHF. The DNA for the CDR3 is TGTGCCAGCAGTACAGGGAGTGGGGCAAGTAATTCACCCCTCCACTTT.

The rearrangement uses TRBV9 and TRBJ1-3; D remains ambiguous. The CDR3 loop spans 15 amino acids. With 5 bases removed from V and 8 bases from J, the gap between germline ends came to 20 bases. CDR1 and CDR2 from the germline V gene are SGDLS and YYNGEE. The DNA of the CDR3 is TGTGCCAGCAGGGCCGGCGACACGGAAAGGGACACCATATATTTT. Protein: CASRAGDTERDTIYF. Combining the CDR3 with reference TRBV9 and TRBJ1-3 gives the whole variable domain DSGVTQTPKHLITATGQRVTLRCSPRSGDLSVYWYQQSLDQGLQFLIQYYNGEERAKGNILERFSAQQFPDLHSELNLSSLELGDSALYFCASRAGDTERDTIYFGEGSWLTVV.

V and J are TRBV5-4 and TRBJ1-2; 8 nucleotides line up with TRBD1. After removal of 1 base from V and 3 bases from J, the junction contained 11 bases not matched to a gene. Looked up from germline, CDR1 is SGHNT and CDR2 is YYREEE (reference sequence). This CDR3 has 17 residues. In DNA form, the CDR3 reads TGTGCCAGCAGCTTGAGGCCCAGGGGGCCTTCCTACTATGGCTACACCTTC. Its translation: CASSLRPRGPSYYGYTF.

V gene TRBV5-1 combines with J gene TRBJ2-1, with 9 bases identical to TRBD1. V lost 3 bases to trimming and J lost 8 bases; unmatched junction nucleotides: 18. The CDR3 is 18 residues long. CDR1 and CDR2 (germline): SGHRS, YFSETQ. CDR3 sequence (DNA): TGCGCCAGCAGCTCCCGAACTACTTCACAGGGGGCATGGGATGAGCAGTTCTTC. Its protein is CASSSRTTSQGAWDEQFF.

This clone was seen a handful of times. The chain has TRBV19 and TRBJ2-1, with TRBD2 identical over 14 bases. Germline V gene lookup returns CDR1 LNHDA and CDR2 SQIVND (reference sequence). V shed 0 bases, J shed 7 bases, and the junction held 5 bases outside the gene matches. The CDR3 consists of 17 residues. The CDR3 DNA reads TGTGCCAGTAGTATAGAGGGACTAGCGGGAGTGAGGAATGAGCAGTTCTTC. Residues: CASSIEGLAGVRNEQFF.

CDR3 region: CASSLWGGEKLFF. The DNA of the CDR3 is TGTGCCAGCAGTTTATGGGGTGGTGAAAAACTGTTTTTT. This rearrangement joins TRBV27 to TRBJ1-4, with D unresolved. The V and J ends lost 1 base and 7 bases respectively, with 7 bases between them. This CDR3 contains 13 residues. The germline V gene encodes CDR1 MNHEY and CDR2 SMNVEV (reference sequence).

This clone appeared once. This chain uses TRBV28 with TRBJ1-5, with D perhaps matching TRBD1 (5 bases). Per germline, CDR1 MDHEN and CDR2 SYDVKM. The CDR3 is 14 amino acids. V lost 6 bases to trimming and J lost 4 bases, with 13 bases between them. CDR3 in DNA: TGTGCCAGCAGGGGAGGGACCTCAAATCAGCCCCAGCATTTT. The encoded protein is CASRGGTSNQPQHF. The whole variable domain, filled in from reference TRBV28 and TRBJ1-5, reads DVKVTQSSRYLVKRTGEKVFLECVQDMDHENMFWYRQDPGLGLRLIYFSYDVKMKEKGDIPEGYSVSREKKERFSLILESASTNQTSMYLCASRGGTSNQPQHFGDGTRLSIL.

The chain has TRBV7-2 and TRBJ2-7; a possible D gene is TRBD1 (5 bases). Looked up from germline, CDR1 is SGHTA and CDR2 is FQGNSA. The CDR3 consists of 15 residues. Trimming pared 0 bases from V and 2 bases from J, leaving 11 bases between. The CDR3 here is CASSLARTKTYEQYF. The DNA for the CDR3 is TGTGCCAGCAGCTTAGCGCGGACAAAGACCTACGAGCAGTACTTC.

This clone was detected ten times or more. CDR3: CASSQKRDGYNEQFF. As DNA, the CDR3 is TGTGCCAGCAGCCAGAAGCGGGATGGCTACAATGAGCAGTTCTTC. The rearrangement uses TRBV4-2 and TRBJ2-1; TRBD2 matches 7 bases. Germline V gene data show CDR1 as LGHNA and CDR2 as YNFKEQ. The CDR3 spans 15 residues. The J segment lost 3 bases and the V segment lost 3 bases, leaving 5 bases of the junction unmatched.

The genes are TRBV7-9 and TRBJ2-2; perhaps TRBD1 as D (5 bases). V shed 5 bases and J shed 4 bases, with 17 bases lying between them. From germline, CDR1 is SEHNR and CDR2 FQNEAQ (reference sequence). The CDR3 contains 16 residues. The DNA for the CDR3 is TGTGCCAGCAGCGGCAGGGTTCCCCCTTCCACCGGGGAGCTGTTTTTT. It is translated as CASSGRVPPSTGELFF. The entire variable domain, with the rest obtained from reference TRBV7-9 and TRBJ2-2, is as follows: DTGVSQNPRHKITKRGQNVTFRCDPISEHNRLYWYRQTLGQGPEFLTYFQNEAQLEKSRLLSDRFSAERPKGSFSTLEIQRTEQGDSAMYLCASSGRVPPSTGELFFGEGSRLTVL.

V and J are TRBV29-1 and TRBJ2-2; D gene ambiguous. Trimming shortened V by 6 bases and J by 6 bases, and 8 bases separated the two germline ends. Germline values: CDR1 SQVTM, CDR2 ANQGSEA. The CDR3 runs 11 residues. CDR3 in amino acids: CSVGSAGELFF. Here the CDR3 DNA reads TGCAGCGTGGGTTCCGCCGGGGAGCTGTTTTTT.

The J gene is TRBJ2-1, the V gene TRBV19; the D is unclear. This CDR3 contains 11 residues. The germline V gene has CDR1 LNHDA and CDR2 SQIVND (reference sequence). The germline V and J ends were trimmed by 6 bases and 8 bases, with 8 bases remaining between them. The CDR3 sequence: CASSRLDEQFF. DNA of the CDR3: TGTGCCAGTAGCCGCTTAGATGAGCAGTTCTTC. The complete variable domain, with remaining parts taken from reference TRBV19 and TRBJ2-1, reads DGGITQSPKYLFRKEGQNVTLSCEQNLNHDAMYWYRQDPGQGLRLIYYSQIVNDFQKGDIAEGYSVSREKKESFPLTVTSAQKNPTAFYLCASSRLDEQFFGPGTRLTVL.

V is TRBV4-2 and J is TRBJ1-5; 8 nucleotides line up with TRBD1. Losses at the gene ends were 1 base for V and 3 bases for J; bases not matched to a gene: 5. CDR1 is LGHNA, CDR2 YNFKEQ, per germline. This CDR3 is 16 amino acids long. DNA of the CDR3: TGTGCCAGCAGCCAAGGGGGACAGGTATCCAATCAGCCCCAGCATTTT. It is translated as CASSQGGQVSNQPQHF.

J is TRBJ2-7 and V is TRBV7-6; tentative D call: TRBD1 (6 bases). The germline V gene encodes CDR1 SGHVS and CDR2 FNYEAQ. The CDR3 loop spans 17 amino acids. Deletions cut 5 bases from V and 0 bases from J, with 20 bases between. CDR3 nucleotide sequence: TGTGCCAGCAGCACACCCCTGAACAGGGTGAGCTCCTACGAGCAGTACTTC. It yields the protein CASSTPLNRVSSYEQYF.